One and the same sample provided the 13 T cell receptor beta chains below, sequenced in a study of blood T cell repertoires in COVID-19. Using immunoSEQ multiplex PCR, the repertoire was profiled, and TCRdb retains in-frame clones only, with some absent. The sample carries 190,000 or so clones, approximately 75% recorded once. Specimen: PBMCs or T cells enriched from blood (not recorded which). The receptors here all came from a man aged 35 to 55 who had recovered from COVID-19.

This clone has just one count. The chain combines TRBV10-1 with TRBJ2-3; D possibly corresponds to TRBD1 (5 bases). The V and J ends lost 0 bases and 4 bases respectively, with 14 bases between them. Germline V lookup: CDR1 WNHNN, CDR2 SYGVQD (reference sequence). The CDR3 length is 16 residues. The DNA for the CDR3 is TGCGCCAGCAGTGAGTCTCAGGGCAGACGCGCAGATACGCAGTATTTT. Its translation is CASSESQGRRADTQYF.

This rearrangement joins TRBV3-1 (or the pseudogene TRBV3-2) to TRBJ2-7, with TRBD2 as a possible D gene (6 bases). Trimming shortened V by 4 bases and J by 10 bases, and 23 bases separated the two germline ends. This CDR3 contains 15 residues. The germline V gene encodes CDR1 LGHDT and CDR2 YNNKEL (reference sequence). This CDR3 is CASSPTVDRGLSQYF. The CDR3 DNA follows: TGTGCCAGCAGCCCTACTGTAGACCGGGGACTTTCTCAGTACTTC.

The chain uses TRBV5-5 and TRBJ1-6; the D is unclear. Germline CDR1 and CDR2: SGHKS and YYEKEE (reference sequence). The CDR3 is 13 amino acids. Between the trimmed V and J ends, which lost 9 bases and 7 bases, there was a span of 14 bases. As DNA, the CDR3 is TGTGCCACGAGTGGCCTAGCGAATTCACCCCTCCACTTT. This translates into CATSGLANSPLHF.

V usage is TRBV4-2 and J usage is TRBJ1-3; D not resolved. The CDR3 spans 15 residues. The V end was cut by 3 bases, the J end by 2 bases, with 11 bases between. Germline V gene data show CDR1 as LGHNA and CDR2 as YNFKEQ. The CDR3 DNA reads as TGTGCCAGCAGCCAGAAATCCGGGACTGGAAACACCATATATTTT. Translation: CASSQKSGTGNTIYF.

Written as DNA, the CDR3 is TGTGCCAGTAGTATTACGGCGGGAGTTAGGACCGGGGAGCTGTTTTTT. Translating gives CASSITAGVRTGELFF. This chain connects TRBV19 to TRBJ2-2, with TRBD2 matching 7 bases. J gave up 5 bases and V 3 bases, and 9 bases lay outside the gene matches. CDR1 and CDR2 from the germline V gene are LNHDA and SQIVND (reference sequence). The CDR3 covers 16 residues.

The V and J genes are TRBV11-1 and TRBJ2-5; 9 nucleotides match TRBD1. This CDR3 spans 16 amino acids. Germline CDR1 reads SGHAT; CDR2 reads FQDESV (reference sequence). J lost 5 bases, V lost 3 bases, and 10 bases had no gene match. CDR3 coding DNA: TGTGCCAGCAGCTTCCTGCCGGGACAGGGTCGGGAGACCCAGTACTTC. It specifies CASSFLPGQGRETQYF.

This chain links TRBV19 with TRBJ1-3, with 7 bases matching TRBD1. The CDR3 runs 14 residues. The V segment lost 7 bases and the J segment 5 bases; nucleotides outside the gene matches: 8. The V gene's germline CDR1 is LNHDA and CDR2 SQIVND (reference sequence). Here the CDR3 DNA reads TGTGCCAGTACCCCGACAGGGAACAGAAACACCATATATTTT. It encodes CASTPTGNRNTIYF.

The V call is TRBV5-4, the J call TRBJ2-2, with 9 bases identical to TRBD2. Trimming removed 0 bases from V and 1 base from J; junction bases left unmatched: 1. From germline, CDR1 is SGHNT and CDR2 YYREEE (reference sequence). CDR3 size: 16 residues. The CDR3, as DNA: TGTGCCAGCAGCTTGGGCGGGAGGGTGAACACCGGGGAGCTGTTTTTT. Its protein product is CASSLGGRVNTGELFF.

The rearrangement joins TRBV11-2 to TRBJ2-7; D ambiguous. This CDR3 is 11 amino acids long. Trimming stripped 1 base from V and 7 bases from J, with 5 bases between. CDR1 SGHAT and CDR2 FQNNGV come from the germline V gene. In DNA form, the CDR3 reads TGTGCCAGCAGCTTAGTCTTTGAGCAGTACTTC. Protein sequence: CASSLVFEQYF.

This clone appeared a few times. V is TRBV28 and J is TRBJ2-7, with D perhaps matching TRBD1 (5 bases). V was cut by 6 bases and J by 5 bases, with 8 bases left in between. This CDR3 spans 11 amino acids. Germline CDR1 is MDHEN and CDR2 is SYDVKM. The DNA of the CDR3 is TGTGCCAGCAGGTCAGGGCACGAGCAGTACTTC. Protein sequence: CASRSGHEQYF.

The gene calls are TRBV9 and TRBJ1-2; 9 positions agree with TRBD1. CDR3 length: 15 amino acids. The ends lost 3 bases at V and 7 bases at J; junction bases unmatched: 10. Germline CDR1 is SGDLS and CDR2 is YYNGEE. CDR3 nucleotides: TGTGCCAGCAGCGGAACAGGGGGCCGGGTGGTTGGCTACACCTTC. It codes for CASSGTGGRVVGYTF.

The rearrangement links TRBV30 to TRBJ1-2; no clear D gene. Germline CDR1 and CDR2: GTSNPN and SVGIG (reference sequence). V gave up 0 bases and J gave up 4 bases, with 24 bases separating them. CDR3 length equals 18 residues. CDR3 bases: TGTGCCTGGAGTGTACCCCTCTTCGGGCGGGGAGGCGGCTATGGCTACACCTTC. Its translation is CAWSVPLFGRGGGYGYTF.

This clone was recorded only once. This chain connects TRBV12-3 or TRBV12-4 to TRBJ1-1; a possible D gene is TRBD1 (6 bases). This CDR3 has 13 residues. V dropped 5 bases and J dropped 4 bases, with 11 bases sitting between them. In DNA, the CDR3 is TGTGCCAGCAGTAAGGGACATTTCACTGAAGCTTTCTTT. Its translation: CASSKGHFTEAFF.